These T cell receptor beta chains were read from a single sample in a study of T cell responses to AZD1222 COVID-19 vaccine. TCRdb's copy holds only in-frame clones and misses some; the assay was immunoSEQ multiplex PCR. This table has 65,000 to 95,000 clones, approximately 80% appearing once. The sequencing used peripheral blood, collected on day 0 of AZD1222 vaccination. Receptor source: an adult in good health. Both conserved end residues are part of each CDR3. D genes are given only for firm matches. Size is stated for part of the rows, as once, few or many counts, or as a class when the clone is expanded.

V: TRBV5-5
J: TRBJ1-5
size: few
D: NA
CDR3: CASSLAGRNSNQPQHF
DNA: TGTGCCAGCAGCTTGGCCGGGAGGAATAGCAATCAGCCCCAGCATTTT

V: TRBV5-1
J: TRBJ2-5
size: once
D: NA
CDR3: CASSFFLTSNQETQYF
DNA: TGCGCCAGCAGCTTCTTCCTTACTAGCAACCAAGAGACCCAGTACTTC

V: TRBV18
J: TRBJ2-3
size: NA
D: TRBD2
CDR3: CASSPGLAGTTDTQYF
DNA: TGTGCCAGCTCACCAGGGCTAGCGGGAACCACAGATACGCAGTATTTT

V: TRBV18
J: TRBJ1-6
size: NA
D: NA
CDR3: CASSLLDRVGGNSPLHF
DNA: TGTGCCAGCTCACTACTAGACAGAGTGGGGGGGAATTCACCCCTCCACTTT

V: TRBV28
J: TRBJ2-7
size: NA
D: NA
CDR3: CASPPPGRTSYEQYF
DNA: TGTGCCAGCCCCCCCCCGGGACGGACCTCCTACGAGCAGTACTTC

V: TRBV5-1
J: TRBJ1-6
size: NA
D: TRBD1
CDR3: CASSSLPTGVNSPLHF
DNA: TGCGCCAGCAGCTCCCTACCGACAGGGGTTAATTCACCCCTCCACTTT

V: TRBV4-1
J: TRBJ2-3
size: NA
D: TRBD2
CDR3: CASSQPIIAGGRNTQYF
DNA: TGCGCCAGCAGCCAGCCCATTATCGCGGGGGGGCGAAATACGCAGTATTTT

V: TRBV4-1
J: TRBJ2-3
size: few
D: NA
CDR3: CASSQDPPDTQYF
DNA: TGCGCCAGCAGCCAAGATCCCCCAGATACGCAGTATTTT

V: TRBV19
J: TRBJ1-5
size: few
D: NA
CDR3: CASSVSWGPNQPQHF
DNA: TGTGCCAGTAGTGTATCGTGGGGTCCCAATCAGCCCCAGCATTTT

V: TRBV2
J: TRBJ1-1
size: NA
D: NA
CDR3: CASSDRANTEAFF
DNA: TGTGCCAGCAGTGACAGGGCGAACACTGAAGCTTTCTTT

V: TRBV2
J: TRBJ2-7
size: once
D: TRBD1
CDR3: CASSDRDREASEQYF
DNA: TGTGCCAGCAGTGACCGGGACAGGGAAGCTTCCGAGCAGTACTTC

V: TRBV20-1
J: TRBJ1-4
size: NA
D: NA
CDR3: CSATPGEKLFF
DNA: TGCAGTGCTACTCCAGGTGAAAAACTGTTTTTT

V: TRBV7-8
J: TRBJ2-5
size: many
D: NA
CDR3: CASSYLGRLKETQYF
DNA: TGTGCCAGCAGCTATTTGGGACGGCTTAAAGAGACCCAGTACTTC

V: TRBV5-5
J: TRBJ1-4
size: few
D: NA
CDR3: CASSLPLGTNEKLFF
DNA: TGTGCCAGCAGCTTGCCCTTGGGGACTAATGAAAAACTGTTTTTT

V: TRBV2
J: TRBJ1-3
size: NA
D: NA
CDR3: CASSEGGFISGNTIYF
DNA: TGTGCCAGCAGTGAAGGGGGATTCATCTCTGGAAACACCATATATTTT

V: TRBV10-3
J: TRBJ2-7
size: few
D: NA
CDR3: CAISADSYEQYF
DNA: TGTGCCATCTCGGCAGACTCCTACGAGCAGTACTTC

V: TRBV30
J: TRBJ2-1
size: NA
D: NA
CDR3: CAWSQMGFRSTEQFF
DNA: TGTGCCTGGAGCCAAATGGGTTTTCGATCTACTGAGCAGTTCTTC

V: TRBV3-1/TRBV3-2
J: TRBJ1-4
size: NA
D: TRBD1
CDR3: CASSPRDRGGKLFF
DNA: TGTGCCAGCAGCCCTCGGGACAGGGGAGGAAAACTGTTTTTT

V: TRBV5-6
J: TRBJ1-2
size: NA
D: TRBD1
CDR3: CASSFRQGSYGYTF
DNA: TGTGCCAGCAGCTTTCGACAGGGGTCCTATGGCTACACCTTC

V: TRBV9
J: TRBJ2-1
size: NA
D: TRBD2
CDR3: CASSPSVSGGANEQFF
DNA: TGTGCCAGCAGCCCATCGGTGAGCGGGGGGGCGAATGAGCAGTTCTTC

V: TRBV12-1
J: TRBJ1-5
size: NA
D: NA
CDR3: CASSVRQGGNQPQHF
DNA: TGTGCCAGCAGCGTGCGACAGGGCGGCAATCAGCCCCAGCATTTT

V: TRBV15
J: TRBJ2-7
size: NA
D: NA
CDR3: CATSRGYEQYF
DNA: TGTGCCACCAGCAGGGGTTACGAGCAGTACTTC

V: TRBV6-5
J: TRBJ1-5
size: NA
D: NA
CDR3: CASRGGSQPQHF
DNA: TGTGCCAGCAGAGGCGGAAGTCAGCCCCAGCATTTT

V: TRBV6-1
J: TRBJ2-2
size: NA
D: NA
CDR3: CASSESWAERAGELFF
DNA: TGTGCCAGCAGTGAAAGCTGGGCCGAAAGAGCCGGGGAGCTGTTTTTT

V: TRBV20-1
J: TRBJ2-1
size: NA
D: NA
CDR3: CSASKRDSYNEQFF
DNA: TGCAGTGCTAGTAAAAGGGACTCCTACAATGAGCAGTTCTTC

V: TRBV18
J: TRBJ1-2
size: NA
D: NA
CDR3: CASSPDSAGYGYTF
DNA: TGTGCCAGCTCACCGGACAGCGCAGGGTATGGCTACACCTTC

V: TRBV30
J: TRBJ2-1
size: many
D: NA
CDR3: CAWRLGTWQFF
DNA: TGTGCCTGGAGACTCGGGACATGGCAGTTCTTC

V: TRBV3-1/TRBV3-2
J: TRBJ2-7
size: NA
D: NA
CDR3: CASSQDLRETKQYF
DNA: TGTGCCAGCAGCCAAGATCTACGGGAAACGAAGCAGTACTTC

V: TRBV27
J: TRBJ1-1
size: NA
D: NA
CDR3: CASSVQGYTEAFF
DNA: TGTGCCAGCAGCGTTCAGGGTTACACTGAAGCTTTCTTT

V: TRBV5-6
J: TRBJ2-7
size: NA
D: TRBD2
CDR3: CASSPWTSGVYEQYF
DNA: TGTGCCAGCAGCCCTTGGACTAGCGGGGTATACGAGCAGTACTTC

V: TRBV28
J: TRBJ2-6
size: once
D: TRBD1
CDR3: CATRDRNSGANVLTF
DNA: TGTGCCACCCGGGACAGGAATTCTGGGGCCAACGTCCTGACTTTC

V: TRBV14
J: TRBJ1-1
size: NA
D: NA
CDR3: CASSLSRNRGAFF
DNA: TGTGCCAGCAGCCTGTCAAGAAACCGGGGGGCTTTCTTT

V: TRBV2
J: TRBJ2-5
size: NA
D: TRBD1
CDR3: CASKGAVGETQYF
DNA: TGTGCCAGCAAGGGGGCGGTAGGGGAGACCCAGTACTTC

V: TRBV3-1/TRBV3-2
J: TRBJ1-3
size: NA
D: NA
CDR3: CASSQGFREPGRGDTIYF
DNA: TGTGCCAGCAGCCAAGGTTTCCGGGAACCAGGGAGAGGAGACACCATATATTTT

V: TRBV18
J: TRBJ2-4
size: NA
D: NA
CDR3: CASSWGIAKNIQYF
DNA: TGTGCCAGCTCGTGGGGTATAGCCAAAAACATTCAGTACTTC

V: TRBV6-5
J: TRBJ1-3
size: few
D: NA
CDR3: CASSQTRTGNTIYF
DNA: TGTGCCAGCAGTCAGACACGCACTGGAAACACCATATATTTT

V: TRBV3-1/TRBV3-2
J: TRBJ1-3
size: NA
D: TRBD1
CDR3: CASSNRGAGNTIYF
DNA: TGTGCCAGCAGTAACAGGGGGGCTGGAAACACCATATATTTT

V: TRBV7-2
J: TRBJ2-5
size: NA
D: NA
CDR3: CASSVEGGTQYF
DNA: TGTGCCAGCAGCGTCGAGGGGGGGACCCAGTACTTC

V: TRBV5-4
J: TRBJ2-7
size: NA
D: NA
CDR3: CASTGGTPGIGGEQYF
DNA: TGTGCCAGCACCGGCGGGACTCCGGGAATTGGAGGCGAGCAGTACTTC

V: TRBV29-1
J: TRBJ1-1
size: NA
D: NA
CDR3: CSVQTWGTNTEAFF
DNA: TGCAGCGTTCAGACCTGGGGAACCAACACTGAAGCTTTCTTT

V: TRBV27
J: TRBJ2-6
size: NA
D: TRBD1
CDR3: CASKLTGVSGANVLTF
DNA: TGTGCCAGCAAGCTGACAGGGGTCTCTGGGGCCAACGTCCTGACTTTC

V: TRBV28
J: TRBJ1-3
size: NA
D: NA
CDR3: CASSLAGQTGRRNTIYF
DNA: TGTGCCAGCAGTTTAGCCGGACAGACTGGGAGGAGAAACACCATATATTTT

V: TRBV9
J: TRBJ2-5
size: few
D: NA
CDR3: CASSVGAMGTQYF
DNA: TGTGCCAGCAGCGTAGGGGCGATGGGGACCCAGTACTTC

V: TRBV30
J: TRBJ1-6
size: few
D: TRBD1
CDR3: CAWRTGIHNSPLHF
DNA: TGTGCCTGGAGGACAGGGATTCATAATTCACCCCTCCACTTT

V: TRBV25-1
J: TRBJ1-5
size: NA
D: TRBD1
CDR3: CASSETGGANQPQHF
DNA: TGTGCCAGCAGTGAGACAGGGGGTGCCAATCAGCCCCAGCATTTT